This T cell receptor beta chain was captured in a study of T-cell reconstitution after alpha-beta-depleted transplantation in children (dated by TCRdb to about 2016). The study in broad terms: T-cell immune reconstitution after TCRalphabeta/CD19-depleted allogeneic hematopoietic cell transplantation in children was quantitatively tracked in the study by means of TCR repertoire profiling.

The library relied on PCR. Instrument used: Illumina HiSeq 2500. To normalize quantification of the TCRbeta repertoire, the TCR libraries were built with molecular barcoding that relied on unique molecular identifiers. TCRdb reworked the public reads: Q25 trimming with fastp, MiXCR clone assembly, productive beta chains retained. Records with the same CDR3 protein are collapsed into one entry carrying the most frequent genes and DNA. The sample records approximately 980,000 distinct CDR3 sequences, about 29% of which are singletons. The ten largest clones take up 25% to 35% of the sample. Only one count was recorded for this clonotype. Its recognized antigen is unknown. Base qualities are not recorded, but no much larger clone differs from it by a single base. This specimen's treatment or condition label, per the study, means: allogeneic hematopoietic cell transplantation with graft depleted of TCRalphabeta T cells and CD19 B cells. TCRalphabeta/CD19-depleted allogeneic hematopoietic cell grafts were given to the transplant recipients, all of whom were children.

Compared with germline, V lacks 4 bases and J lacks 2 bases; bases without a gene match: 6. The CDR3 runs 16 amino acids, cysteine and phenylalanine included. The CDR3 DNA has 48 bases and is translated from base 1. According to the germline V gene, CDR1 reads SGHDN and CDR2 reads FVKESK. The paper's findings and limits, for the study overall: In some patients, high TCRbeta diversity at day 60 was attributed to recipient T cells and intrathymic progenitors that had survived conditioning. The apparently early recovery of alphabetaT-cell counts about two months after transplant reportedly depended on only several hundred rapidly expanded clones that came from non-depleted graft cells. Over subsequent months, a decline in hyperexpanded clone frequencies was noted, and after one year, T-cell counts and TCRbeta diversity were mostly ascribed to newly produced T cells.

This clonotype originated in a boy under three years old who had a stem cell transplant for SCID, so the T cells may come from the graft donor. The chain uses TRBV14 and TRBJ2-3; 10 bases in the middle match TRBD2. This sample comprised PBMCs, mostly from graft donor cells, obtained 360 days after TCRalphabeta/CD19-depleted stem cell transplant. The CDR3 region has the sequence CASSRTSGRPTDTQYF. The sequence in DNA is TGTGCCAGCAGCCGGACTAGCGGAAGACCCACAGATACGCAGTATTTT.